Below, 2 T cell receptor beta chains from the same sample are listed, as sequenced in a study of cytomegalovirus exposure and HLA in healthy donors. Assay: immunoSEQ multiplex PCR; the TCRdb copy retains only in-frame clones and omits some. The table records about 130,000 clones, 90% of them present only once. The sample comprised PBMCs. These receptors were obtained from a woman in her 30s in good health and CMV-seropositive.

In DNA form, the CDR3 reads TGTGCCAGCCGCGGGACAGCGAGCTCCTACGAGCAGTACTTC. Translating it yields CASRGTASSYEQYF. V usage is TRBV6-5 and J usage is TRBJ2-7, with a possible D match to TRBD1 (7 bases). Germline CDR1 MNHEY, CDR2 SVGAGI. This CDR3 spans 14 amino acids. The germline V and J ends were trimmed by 8 bases and 0 bases, with 14 bases remaining between them.

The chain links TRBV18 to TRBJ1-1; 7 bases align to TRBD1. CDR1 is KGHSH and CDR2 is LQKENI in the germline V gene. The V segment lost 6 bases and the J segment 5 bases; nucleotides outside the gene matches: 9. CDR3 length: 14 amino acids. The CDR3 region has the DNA TGTGCCAGCTCGCTTGGGACAGACGGGACTGAAGCTTTCTTT. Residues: CASSLGTDGTEAFF.